The clone carrying this T cell receptor beta chain was found a few times. Cohorts were assigned according to the clinical history that participants reported. This specimen comes from a study of blood T cell repertoires in COVID-19. On the study more broadly: COVID-19 samples from acute and convalescent phases originated in the United States, Italy and Spain.

V was pared by 6 bases and J by 3 bases, with 6 bases between. CDR3 length: 11 amino acids. Per the germline V gene, CDR1 is MDHEN and CDR2 is SYDVKM. Sequenced by immunoSEQ multiplex PCR; TCRdb stores in-frame clones only, minus some. The repertoire has about 350,000 clones, roughly 90% of them found once; the top ten carry approximately 0.99%. This chain connects TRBV28 to TRBJ2-7; D is uncertain. This clonotype was sampled from a woman aged 25 to 45 who had recovered from COVID-19. The sample comprised PBMCs or T cells enriched from blood (not recorded which). In DNA, the CDR3 is TGTGCCAGCAGCCGCGGCTACGAGCAGTACTTC. It codes for CASSRGYEQYF.